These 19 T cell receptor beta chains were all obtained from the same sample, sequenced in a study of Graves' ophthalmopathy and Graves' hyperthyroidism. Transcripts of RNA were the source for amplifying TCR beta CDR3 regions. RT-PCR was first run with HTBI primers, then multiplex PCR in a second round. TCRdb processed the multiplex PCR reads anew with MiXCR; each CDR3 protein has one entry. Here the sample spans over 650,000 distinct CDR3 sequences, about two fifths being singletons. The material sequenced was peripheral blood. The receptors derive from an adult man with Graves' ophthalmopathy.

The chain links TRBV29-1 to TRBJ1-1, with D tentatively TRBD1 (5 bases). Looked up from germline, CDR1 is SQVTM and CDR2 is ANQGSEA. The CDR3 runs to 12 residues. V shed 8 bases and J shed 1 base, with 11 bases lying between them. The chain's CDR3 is CSLFGQNTEAFF. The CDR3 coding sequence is TGCAGCTTGTTCGGACAGAACACTGAAGCTTTCTTT.

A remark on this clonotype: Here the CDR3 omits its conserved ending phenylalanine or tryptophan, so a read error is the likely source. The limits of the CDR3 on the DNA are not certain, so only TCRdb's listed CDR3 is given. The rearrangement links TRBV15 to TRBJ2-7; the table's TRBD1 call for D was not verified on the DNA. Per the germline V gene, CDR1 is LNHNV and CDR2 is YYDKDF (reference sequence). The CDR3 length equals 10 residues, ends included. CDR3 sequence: CATSNGDSYT.

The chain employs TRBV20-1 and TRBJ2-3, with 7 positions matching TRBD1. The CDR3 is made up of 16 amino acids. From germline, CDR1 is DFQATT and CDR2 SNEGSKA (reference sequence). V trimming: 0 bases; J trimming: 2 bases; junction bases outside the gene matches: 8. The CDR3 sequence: CSARDGTASDTDTQYF. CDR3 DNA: TGCAGTGCTAGAGATGGGACAGCTAGTGACACAGATACGCAGTATTTT.

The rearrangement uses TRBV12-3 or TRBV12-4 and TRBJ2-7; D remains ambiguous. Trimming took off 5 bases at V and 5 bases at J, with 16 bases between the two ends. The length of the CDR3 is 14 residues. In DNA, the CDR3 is TGTGCCAGCAGTACCGTGGAGATCGTCGACGAGCAGTACTTC. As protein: CASSTVEIVDEQYF.

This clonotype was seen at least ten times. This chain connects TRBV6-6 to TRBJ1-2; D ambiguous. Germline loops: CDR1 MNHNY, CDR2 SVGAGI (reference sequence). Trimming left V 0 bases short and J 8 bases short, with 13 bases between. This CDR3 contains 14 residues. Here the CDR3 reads CASSYSREEGGYTF. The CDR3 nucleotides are TGTGCCAGCAGTTACTCGAGGGAGGAAGGAGGCTACACCTTC.

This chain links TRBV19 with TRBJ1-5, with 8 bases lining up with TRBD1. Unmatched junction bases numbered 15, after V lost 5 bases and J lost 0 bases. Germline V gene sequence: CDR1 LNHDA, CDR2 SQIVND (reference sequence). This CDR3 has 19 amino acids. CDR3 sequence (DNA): TGTGCCAGTAGTGCCCTGAGGACAGGGATTTGGTATAGCAATCAGCCCCAGCATTTT. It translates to CASSALRTGIWYSNQPQHF.

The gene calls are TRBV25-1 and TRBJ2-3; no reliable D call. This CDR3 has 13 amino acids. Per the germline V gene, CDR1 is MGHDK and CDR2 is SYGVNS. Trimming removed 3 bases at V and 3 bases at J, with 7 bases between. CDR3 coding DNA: TGTGCCAGCAGTGACTCGGAAACAGATACGCAGTATTTT. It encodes CASSDSETDTQYF.

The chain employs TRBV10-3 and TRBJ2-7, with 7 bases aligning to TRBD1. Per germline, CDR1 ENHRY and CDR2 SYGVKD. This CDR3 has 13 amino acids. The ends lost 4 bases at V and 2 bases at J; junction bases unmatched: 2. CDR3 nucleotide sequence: TGTGCCATCAGTGGAGGGGGCCCCTACGAGCAGTACTTC. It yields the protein CAISGGGPYEQYF.

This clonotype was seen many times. CDR3 nucleotide sequence: TGTGCCAGCAGTTTAGGCCTAGAGGGAGAAAAACTGTTTTTT. Translating it yields CASSLGLEGEKLFF. V and J are TRBV12-3 or TRBV12-4 and TRBJ1-4, with no clear D. The CDR3 extends over 14 amino acids. Trimming removed 1 base from V and 8 bases from J, with 11 bases in between.

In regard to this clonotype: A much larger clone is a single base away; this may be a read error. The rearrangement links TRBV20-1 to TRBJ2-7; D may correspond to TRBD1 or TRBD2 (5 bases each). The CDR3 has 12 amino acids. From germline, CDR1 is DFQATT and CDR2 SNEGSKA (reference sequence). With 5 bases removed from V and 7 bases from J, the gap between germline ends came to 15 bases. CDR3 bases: TGCAGTGCTCGTGTGGGGGAAGGTGAGCAGTACTTC. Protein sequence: CSARVGEGEQYF.

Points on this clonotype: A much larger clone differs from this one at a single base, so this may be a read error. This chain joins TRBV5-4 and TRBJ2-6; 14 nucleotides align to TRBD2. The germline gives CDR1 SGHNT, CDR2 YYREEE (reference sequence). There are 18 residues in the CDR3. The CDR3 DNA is TGTGCCAGCAGCACGGGACTAGCGGGAGTCGGTGGGGCCAACGTCCCGACTTTC. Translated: CASSTGLAGVGGANVPTF. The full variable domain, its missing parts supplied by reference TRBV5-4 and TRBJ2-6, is ETGVTQSPTHLIKTRGQQVTLRCSSQSGHNTVSWYQQALGQGPQFIFQYYREEENGRGNFPPRFSGLQFPNYSSELNVNALELDDSALYLCASSTGLAGVGGANVPTFGAGSRLTVL.

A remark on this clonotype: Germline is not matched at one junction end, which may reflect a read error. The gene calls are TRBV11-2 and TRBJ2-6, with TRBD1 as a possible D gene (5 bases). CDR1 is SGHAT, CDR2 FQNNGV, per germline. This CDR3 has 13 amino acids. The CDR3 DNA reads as TGTGCCAGCAGCTTATCAGGGTCGAACACTGAAGCTTTC. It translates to CASSLSGSNTEAF.

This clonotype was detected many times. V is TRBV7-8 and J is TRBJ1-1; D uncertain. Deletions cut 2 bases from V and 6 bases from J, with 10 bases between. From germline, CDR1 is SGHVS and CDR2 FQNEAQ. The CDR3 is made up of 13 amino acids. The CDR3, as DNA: TGTGCCAGCAGCTTATCTCCGGCAGCTGAAGCTTTCTTT. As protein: CASSLSPAAEAFF. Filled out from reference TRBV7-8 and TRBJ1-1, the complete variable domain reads GAGVSQSPRYKVAKRGQDVALRCDPISGHVSLFWYQQALGQGPEFLTYFQNEAQLDKSGLPSDRFFAERPEGSVSTLKIQRTQQEDSAVYLCASSLSPAAEAFFGQGTRLTVV.

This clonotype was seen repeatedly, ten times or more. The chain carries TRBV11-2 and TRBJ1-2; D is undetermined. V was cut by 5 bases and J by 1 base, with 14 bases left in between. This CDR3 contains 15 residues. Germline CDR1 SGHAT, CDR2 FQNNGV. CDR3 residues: CASSLGVLGNYGYTF. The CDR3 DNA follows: TGTGCCAGCAGCCTCGGGGTATTGGGTAACTATGGCTACACCTTC. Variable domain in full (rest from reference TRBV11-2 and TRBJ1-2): EAGVAQSPRYKIIEKRQSVAFWCNPISGHATLYWYQQILGQGPKLLIQFQNNGVVDDSQLPKDRFSAERLKGVDSTLKIQPAKLEDSAVYLCASSLGVLGNYGYTFGSGTRLTVV.

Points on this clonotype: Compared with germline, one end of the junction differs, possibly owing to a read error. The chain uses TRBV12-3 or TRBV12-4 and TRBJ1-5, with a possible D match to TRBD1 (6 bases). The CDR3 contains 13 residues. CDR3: CASSDGRDMAQHF. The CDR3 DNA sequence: TGTGCGAGCAGTGACGGGAGGGACATGGCCCAGCATTTT.

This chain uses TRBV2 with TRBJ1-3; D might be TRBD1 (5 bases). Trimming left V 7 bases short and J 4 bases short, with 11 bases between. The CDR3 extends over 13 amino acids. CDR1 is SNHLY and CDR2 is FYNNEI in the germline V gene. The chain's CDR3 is CASNRGTGNTIYF. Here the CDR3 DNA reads TGTGCCAGCAACCGGGGGACCGGAAACACCATATATTTT.

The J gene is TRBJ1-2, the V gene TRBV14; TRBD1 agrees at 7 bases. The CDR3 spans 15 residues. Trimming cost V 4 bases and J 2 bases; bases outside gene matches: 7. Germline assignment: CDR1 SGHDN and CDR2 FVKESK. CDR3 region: CASSLLTGPNYGYTF. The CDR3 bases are TGTGCCAGCAGCCTTTTGACAGGGCCCAACTATGGCTACACCTTC. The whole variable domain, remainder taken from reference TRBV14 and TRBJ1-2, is EAGVTQFPSHSVIEKGQTVTLRCDPISGHDNLYWYRRVMGKEIKFLLHFVKESKQDESGMPNNRFLAERTGGTYSTLKVQPAELEDSGVYFCASSLLTGPNYGYTFGSGTRLTVV.

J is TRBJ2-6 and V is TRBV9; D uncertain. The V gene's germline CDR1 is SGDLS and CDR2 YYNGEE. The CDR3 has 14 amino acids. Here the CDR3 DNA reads TGTGCTAACAGCATAAGCTCTGGGGCCAACGTCCTGACTTTC. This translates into CANSISSGANVLTF.

CDR3 region: CAWSYRGEKLFF. The CDR3 coding sequence is TGTGCCTGGAGTTACAGGGGCGAAAAACTGTTTTTT. The V gene is TRBV30, the J gene TRBJ1-4; 7 bases are a match to TRBD1. Germline values: CDR1 GTSNPN, CDR2 SVGIG (reference sequence). The CDR3 has 12 amino acids. Trimming at V came to 2 bases and at J to 8 bases, leaving 2 bases not matched to a gene.